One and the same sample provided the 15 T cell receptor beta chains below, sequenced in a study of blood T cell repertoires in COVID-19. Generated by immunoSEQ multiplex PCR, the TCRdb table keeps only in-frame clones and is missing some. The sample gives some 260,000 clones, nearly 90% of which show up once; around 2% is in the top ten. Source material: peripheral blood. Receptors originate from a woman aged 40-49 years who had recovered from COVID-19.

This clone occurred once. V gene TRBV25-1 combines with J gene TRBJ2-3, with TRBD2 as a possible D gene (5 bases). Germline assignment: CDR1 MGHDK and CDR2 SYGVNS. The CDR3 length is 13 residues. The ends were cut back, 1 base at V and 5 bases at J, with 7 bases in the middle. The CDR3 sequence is CASSEWEKDTQYF. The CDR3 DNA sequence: TGTGCCAGCAGTGAATGGGAGAAAGATACGCAGTATTTT.

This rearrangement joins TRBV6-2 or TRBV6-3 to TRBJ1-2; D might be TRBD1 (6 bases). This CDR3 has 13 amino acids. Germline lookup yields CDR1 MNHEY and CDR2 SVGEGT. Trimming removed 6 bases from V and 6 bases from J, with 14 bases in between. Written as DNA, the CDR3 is TGTGCCAGCAGACCTACAGGGCAGGATGGCTACACCTTC. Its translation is CASRPTGQDGYTF.

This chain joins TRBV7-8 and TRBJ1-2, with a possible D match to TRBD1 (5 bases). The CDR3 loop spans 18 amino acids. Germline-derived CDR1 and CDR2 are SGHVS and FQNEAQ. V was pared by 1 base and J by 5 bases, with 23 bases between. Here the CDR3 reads CASSLEQRAARKGYGYTF. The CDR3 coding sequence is TGTGCCAGCAGCTTAGAACAGCGGGCCGCTCGGAAGGGGTATGGCTACACCTTC.

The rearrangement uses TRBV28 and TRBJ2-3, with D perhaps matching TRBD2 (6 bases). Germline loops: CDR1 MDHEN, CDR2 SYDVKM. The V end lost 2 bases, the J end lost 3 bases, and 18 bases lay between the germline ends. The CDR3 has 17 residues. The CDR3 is CASSLTVGGRGTDTQYF. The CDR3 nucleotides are TGTGCCAGCAGTTTAACTGTCGGGGGACGGGGAACAGATACGCAGTATTTT.

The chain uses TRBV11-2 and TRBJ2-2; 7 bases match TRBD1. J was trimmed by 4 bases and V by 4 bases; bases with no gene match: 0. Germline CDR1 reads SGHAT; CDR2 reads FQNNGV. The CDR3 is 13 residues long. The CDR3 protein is CASSSGGTGELFF. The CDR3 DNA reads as TGTGCCAGCAGCTCAGGGGGCACCGGGGAGCTGTTTTTT.

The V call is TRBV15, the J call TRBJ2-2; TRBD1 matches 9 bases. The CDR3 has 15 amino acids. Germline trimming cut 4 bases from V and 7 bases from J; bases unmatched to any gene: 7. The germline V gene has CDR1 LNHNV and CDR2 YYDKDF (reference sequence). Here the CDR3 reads CATSMGDREIGELFF. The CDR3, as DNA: TGTGCCACCAGCATGGGGGACAGGGAGATCGGGGAGCTGTTTTTT.

CDR3 in DNA: TGTGCCAGTAGTATGGGGGAGGGTACCCACGAGCAGTACTTC. Its translation is CASSMGEGTHEQYF. V gene TRBV19 combines with J gene TRBJ2-7; TRBD2 matches 7 bases. The V gene's germline CDR1 is LNHDA and CDR2 SQIVND (reference sequence). Trimming took 3 bases from V and 5 from J; bases not matched to a gene: 7. The CDR3 covers 14 residues. Complete variable domain (other parts from reference TRBV19 and TRBJ2-7): DGGITQSPKYLFRKEGQNVTLSCEQNLNHDAMYWYRQDPGQGLRLIYYSQIVNDFQKGDIAEGYSVSREKKESFPLTVTSAQKNPTAFYLCASSMGEGTHEQYFGPGTRLTVT.

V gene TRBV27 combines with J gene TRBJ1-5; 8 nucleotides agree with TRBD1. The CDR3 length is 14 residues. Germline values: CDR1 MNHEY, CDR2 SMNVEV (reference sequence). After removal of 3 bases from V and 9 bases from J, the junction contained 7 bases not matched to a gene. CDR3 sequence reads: CASSFRGRGLPQHF. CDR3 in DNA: TGTGCCAGCAGTTTTAGAGGCAGGGGGCTGCCCCAGCATTTT.

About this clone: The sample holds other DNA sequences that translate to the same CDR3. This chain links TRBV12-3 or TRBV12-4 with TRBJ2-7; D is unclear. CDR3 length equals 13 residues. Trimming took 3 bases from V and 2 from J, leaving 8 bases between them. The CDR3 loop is CASSLSGAYEQYF. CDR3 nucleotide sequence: TGTGCCAGCAGTTTGTCCGGAGCCTACGAGCAGTACTTC.

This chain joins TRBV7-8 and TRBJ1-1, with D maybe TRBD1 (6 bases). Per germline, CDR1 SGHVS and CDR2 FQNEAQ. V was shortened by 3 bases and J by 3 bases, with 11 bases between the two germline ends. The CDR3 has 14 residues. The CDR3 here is CASSLAGEDTEAFF. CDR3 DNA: TGTGCCAGCAGCTTGGCAGGGGAAGACACTGAAGCTTTCTTT.

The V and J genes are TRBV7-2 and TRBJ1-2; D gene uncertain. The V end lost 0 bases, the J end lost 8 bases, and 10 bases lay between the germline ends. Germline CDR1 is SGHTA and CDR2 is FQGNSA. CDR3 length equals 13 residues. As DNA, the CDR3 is TGTGCCAGCAGCTTAGCCGGGAAAAAAGGCTACACCTTC. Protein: CASSLAGKKGYTF.

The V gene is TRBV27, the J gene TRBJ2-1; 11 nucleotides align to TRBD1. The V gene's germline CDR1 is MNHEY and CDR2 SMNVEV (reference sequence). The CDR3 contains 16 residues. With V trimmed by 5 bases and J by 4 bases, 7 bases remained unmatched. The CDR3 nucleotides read TGTGCCAGCAGTCCCCCGGGACAGGGGGGGTACAATGAGCAGTTCTTC. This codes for CASSPPGQGGYNEQFF.

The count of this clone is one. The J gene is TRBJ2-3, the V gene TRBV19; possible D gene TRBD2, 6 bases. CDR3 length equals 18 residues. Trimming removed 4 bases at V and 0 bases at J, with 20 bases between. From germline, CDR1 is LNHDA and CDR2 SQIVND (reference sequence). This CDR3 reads CASSSFLAGGASTDTQYF. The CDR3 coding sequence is TGTGCCAGTAGTAGTTTTCTTGCGGGCGGGGCTAGCACAGATACGCAGTATTTT.

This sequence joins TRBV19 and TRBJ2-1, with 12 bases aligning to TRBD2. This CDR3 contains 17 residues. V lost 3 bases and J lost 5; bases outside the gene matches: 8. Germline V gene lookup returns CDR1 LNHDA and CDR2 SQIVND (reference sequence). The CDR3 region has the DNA TGTGCCAGTAGTATCCCGCTAACTAGCGGGAGGAACAATGAGCAGTTCTTC. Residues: CASSIPLTSGRNNEQFF.

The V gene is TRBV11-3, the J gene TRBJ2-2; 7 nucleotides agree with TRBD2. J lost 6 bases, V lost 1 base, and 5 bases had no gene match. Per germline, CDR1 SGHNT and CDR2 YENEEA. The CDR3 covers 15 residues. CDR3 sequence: CASSLGGRRAGELFF. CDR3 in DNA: TGTGCCAGCAGCTTAGGCGGGAGACGCGCCGGGGAGCTGTTTTTT.